This T cell receptor beta chain was retrieved from a study of T cell changes during pregnancy in multiple sclerosis. TCRdb's copy holds only in-frame clones and misses some; the assay was immunoSEQ multiplex PCR. The repertoire includes about 110,000 clones, 80% to 95% of them detected once, and roughly 0.78% sits in the top ten. Between the trimmed V and J ends, which lost 0 bases and 1 base, there was a span of 11 bases. The CDR3 totals 16 residues. Germline CDR1 and CDR2: WSHSY and SAAADI. V usage is TRBV10-2 and J usage is TRBJ2-3; D is perhaps TRBD2 (7 bases). The clonotype comes from a female donor in good health, enrolled as a control in a pregnancy study. The material sequenced was peripheral blood, taken in the third trimester of pregnancy. As DNA, the CDR3 is TGCGCCAGCAGTGAGTCGGGGGCGGGGGGCACAGATACGCAGTATTTT. It encodes CASSESGAGGTDTQYF.